Presented here are 24 T cell receptor beta chains from one specimen sequenced in a study of T cell responses to AZD1222 COVID-19 vaccine. Sequencing used immunoSEQ multiplex PCR; TCRdb keeps in-frame clones, though not all of them. The sample lists about 270,000 clones; 90% to 95% were seen once. Here the sequenced sample was peripheral blood, taken 28 days after the second AZD1222 dose. The receptors were sampled from an adult who received the AZD1222 COVID-19 vaccine.

The chain joins TRBV4-2 to TRBJ1-3; D is undetermined. V was shortened by 0 bases and J by 0 bases, with 12 bases between the two germline ends. This CDR3 region has 17 residues. Germline CDR1 is LGHNA and CDR2 is YNFKEQ. CDR3 nucleotide sequence: TGTGCCAGCAGCCAAGATAGCACAGAGGCCTCTGGAAACACCATATATTTT. Translation: CASSQDSTEASGNTIYF.

The chain couples TRBV27 to TRBJ2-1; a weak D match, TRBD2 (6 bases). CDR3 length equals 13 residues. The germline gives CDR1 MNHEY, CDR2 SMNVEV (reference sequence). With 7 bases removed from V and 7 bases from J, the gap between germline ends came to 14 bases. CDR3 bases: TGTGCCAGCAAGGGAGGCCTGGGTAATGAGCAGTTCTTC. Translating gives CASKGGLGNEQFF.

This clone came up once. The genes are TRBV29-1 and TRBJ1-2; D gene uncertain. This CDR3 has 9 residues. Trimming removed 4 bases at V and 6 bases at J, with 3 bases between. The V gene's germline CDR1 is SQVTM and CDR2 ANQGSEA. The CDR3 protein is CSVGHGYTF. The CDR3 nucleotides are TGCAGCGTTGGGCATGGCTACACCTTC.

The chain joins TRBV7-2 to TRBJ1-1, with a weak D call TRBD1 (5 bases). Per germline, CDR1 SGHTA and CDR2 FQGNSA. The V end was cut by 5 bases, the J end by 0 bases, with 13 bases between. This CDR3 is 15 amino acids long. CDR3 loop: CASSQDWGMNTEAFF. For the CDR3, the DNA is TGTGCCAGCAGCCAGGACTGGGGGATGAACACTGAAGCTTTCTTT.

The chain employs TRBV28 and TRBJ1-2, with 9 nucleotides matching TRBD1. J lost 8 bases, V lost 5 bases, and 6 bases had no gene match. Germline V gene lookup returns CDR1 MDHEN and CDR2 SYDVKM. The CDR3 consists of 13 residues. The CDR3 DNA follows: TGTGCCAGCAGTCTACAGGGGGCGCGGGGCTACACCTTC. Its translation is CASSLQGARGYTF.

The rearrangement links TRBV12-3 or TRBV12-4 to TRBJ1-5; no reliable D call. This CDR3 has 13 residues. V lost 5 bases and J lost 6, with 11 bases in between. The CDR3 reads CASSPSEGQPQHF. The CDR3 nucleotides read TGTGCCAGCAGTCCCTCCGAGGGTCAGCCCCAGCATTTT.

The chain employs TRBV6-2 or TRBV6-3 and TRBJ2-1; TRBD2 might be the D (6 bases). This CDR3 has 14 residues. Between the trimmed V and J ends, which lost 4 bases and 4 bases, there was a span of 11 bases. Germline CDR1 and CDR2: MNHEY and SVGEGT. CDR3 coding DNA: TGTGCCAGCAGTTCTTTGGGGGGATACAATGAGCAGTTCTTC. It codes for CASSSLGGYNEQFF.

The chain recombines TRBV7-6 with TRBJ2-1, with 15 bases that match TRBD2. The CDR3 sequence is 20 residues long. Germline V lookup: CDR1 SGHVS, CDR2 FNYEAQ. J was trimmed by 0 bases and V by 4 bases; bases with no gene match: 10. In nucleotides, the CDR3 is TGTGCCAGCAGCTCCTTTACGGGACTAGCGGGAGGCCTCTCCTACAATGAGCAGTTCTTC. As protein: CASSSFTGLAGGLSYNEQFF.

The V and J genes are TRBV19 and TRBJ2-3; 11 bases fit TRBD2. V was pared by 8 bases and J by 4 bases, with 8 bases of the junction left unmatched. CDR3 length: 15 amino acids. Germline V gene data show CDR1 as LNHDA and CDR2 as SQIVND (reference sequence). The CDR3 coding sequence is TGTGCCAGTTCAACTAGCGGGAGTACCGCAGATACGCAGTATTTT. It translates to CASSTSGSTADTQYF.

The V and J genes are TRBV6-1 and TRBJ1-5; D gene unclear. From germline, CDR1 is MNHNS and CDR2 SASEGT. Trimming removed 2 bases at V and 6 bases at J, with 11 bases between. The CDR3 consists of 14 residues. The CDR3 sequence is CASSETAWGQPQHF. Written as DNA, the CDR3 is TGTGCCAGCAGTGAAACGGCCTGGGGTCAGCCCCAGCATTTT.

This chain connects TRBV3-1 (or the pseudogene TRBV3-2) to TRBJ1-1, with 7 nucleotides matching TRBD1. Germline trimming cut 8 bases from V and 2 bases from J; bases unmatched to any gene: 2. CDR1 LGHDT and CDR2 YNNKEL come from the germline V gene (reference sequence). This CDR3 has 12 residues. The CDR3 bases are TGTGCCAGCGGACAGGCTAACACTGAAGCTTTCTTT. Encoded protein: CASGQANTEAFF.

Points on this clone: At one boundary the junction diverges from the germline segment, which might be a read error. The chain has TRBV5-6 and TRBJ2-5, with D possibly being TRBD1 or TRBD2 (5 bases each). This CDR3 is 13 amino acids long. Germline lookup yields CDR1 SGHDT and CDR2 YYEEEE. For the CDR3, the DNA is TGTGCCAGCAGCTTGGGTGGGACCCAGGGTATAGACTTC. Protein: CASSLGGTQGIDF.

V gene TRBV7-9 combines with J gene TRBJ2-4; 8 nucleotides match TRBD2. CDR1 is SEHNR, CDR2 FQNEAQ, per germline (reference sequence). J gave up 3 bases and V 4 bases, and 11 bases lay outside the gene matches. The CDR3 is 17 residues long. CDR3 region: CASSSPGGSVSKNIQYF. The CDR3 coding sequence is TGTGCCAGCAGCTCCCCGGGGGGGTCCGTAAGCAAAAACATTCAGTACTTC.

CDR3 amino acids: CASSLQDPSGNTIYF. DNA of the CDR3: TGCGCCAGCAGCCTACAGGATCCCTCTGGAAACACCATATATTTT. This chain uses TRBV5-1 with TRBJ1-3, with D tentatively TRBD1 (5 bases). There are 15 residues in the CDR3. CDR1 is SGHRS and CDR2 is YFSETQ in the germline V gene. The V end was cut by 4 bases, the J end by 0 bases, with 11 bases between.

There are a few counts of this clone. The chain carries TRBV28 and TRBJ2-1, with D possibly being TRBD1 or TRBD2 (5 bases each). The CDR3 sequence is 12 residues long. Trimming cost V 11 bases and J 2 bases, with 10 bases left between them. CDR1 and CDR2 from the germline V gene are MDHEN and SYDVKM. The CDR3 region is CAARGPYNEQFF. The DNA of the CDR3 is TGTGCCGCCCGGGGCCCCTACAATGAGCAGTTCTTC.

The V gene is TRBV24-1, the J gene TRBJ2-2, with D perhaps matching TRBD1 (5 bases). The length of the CDR3 is 16 residues. Germline V gives CDR1 KGHDR, CDR2 SFDVKD. The V gene lost 2 bases and the J gene lost 5 bases, with 14 bases spanning the gap. CDR3 coding DNA: TGTGCCACCAGTGATTATAGGGGTGGGCGGACCGGGGAGCTGTTTTTT. It yields the protein CATSDYRGGRTGELFF.

The rearrangement links TRBV28 to TRBJ2-7; 9 positions agree with TRBD1. V lost 4 bases to trimming and J lost 5 bases; unmatched junction nucleotides: 6. CDR1 and CDR2 from the germline V gene are MDHEN and SYDVKM. The CDR3 is made up of 14 amino acids. The CDR3 sequence is CASSSPGTGNEQYF. The CDR3, as DNA: TGTGCCAGCAGTTCCCCCGGGACAGGGAACGAGCAGTACTTC. The full variable domain, rest sourced from reference TRBV28 and TRBJ2-7, is DVKVTQSSRYLVKRTGEKVFLECVQDMDHENMFWYRQDPGLGLRLIYFSYDVKMKEKGDIPEGYSVSREKKERFSLILESASTNQTSMYLCASSSPGTGNEQYFGPGTRLTVT.

The CDR3 bases are TGTGCCAGCAGCCCCGGACTAGCGGGAACGGTCCCCTACAATGAGCAGTTCTTC. Its translation is CASSPGLAGTVPYNEQFF. The genes are TRBV5-4 and TRBJ2-1; 12 nucleotides match TRBD2. Germline V gene lookup returns CDR1 SGHNT and CDR2 YYREEE (reference sequence). V dropped 4 bases and J dropped 2; count of bases not matched to a gene: 10. CDR3 length: 18 amino acids.

This clone has ten or more counts. The chain couples TRBV4-1 to TRBJ2-1, with a weak D call TRBD2 (5 bases). CDR1 is MGHRA, CDR2 YSYEKL, per germline. The CDR3 consists of 15 residues. Between the trimmed V and J ends, which lost 4 bases and 4 bases, there was a span of 14 bases. The DNA of the CDR3 is TGCGCCAGCAGCCGGGGAGCGGCCCCGTACAATGAGCAGTTCTTC. Amino acids: CASSRGAAPYNEQFF.

This clone was seen once. The chain has TRBV5-5 and TRBJ2-7, with 10 positions matching TRBD2. CDR3 length: 14 amino acids. Germline V lookup: CDR1 SGHKS, CDR2 YYEKEE (reference sequence). After removal of 6 bases from V and 6 bases from J, the junction contained 9 bases not matched to a gene. This CDR3 reads CASTRTSGTPEQYF. The CDR3 DNA reads as TGTGCCAGCACCCGGACTAGCGGTACACCCGAGCAGTACTTC.

This chain connects TRBV28 to TRBJ1-5, with D hard to call. Germline values: CDR1 MDHEN, CDR2 SYDVKM. V lost 3 bases to trimming and J lost 7 bases, with 7 bases between them. The CDR3 has 12 amino acids. The CDR3 reads CASSFDRQPQHF. DNA for the CDR3: TGTGCCAGCAGTTTTGATCGCCAGCCCCAGCATTTT.

This clone was counted only a few times. This rearrangement joins TRBV2 to TRBJ2-7; D ambiguous. V was cut by 8 bases and J by 2 bases, with 10 bases left in between. This CDR3 has 12 amino acids. Per germline, CDR1 SNHLY and CDR2 FYNNEI. The CDR3 is CASRGFPYEQYF. In DNA, the CDR3 is TGTGCCAGCCGCGGCTTCCCCTACGAGCAGTACTTC.

The chain joins TRBV10-2 to TRBJ1-6; 11 nucleotides match TRBD1. J gave up 8 bases and V 6 bases, and 6 bases lay outside the gene matches. This CDR3 region has 15 residues. Germline assignment: CDR1 WSHSY and CDR2 SAAADI. The CDR3 spells CASRRTGGSDSPLHF. CDR3 nucleotide sequence: TGCGCCAGCAGAAGGACAGGGGGCTCGGATTCACCCCTCCACTTT.

The chain combines TRBV28 with TRBJ1-2; D not resolved. V lost 5 bases and J lost 4, with 11 bases in between. Germline V CDR1 and CDR2: MDHEN, SYDVKM. The CDR3 totals 13 residues. The CDR3 loop reads CASSVREVYGYTF. The CDR3 DNA sequence: TGTGCCAGCAGTGTCAGAGAGGTCTATGGCTACACCTTC.